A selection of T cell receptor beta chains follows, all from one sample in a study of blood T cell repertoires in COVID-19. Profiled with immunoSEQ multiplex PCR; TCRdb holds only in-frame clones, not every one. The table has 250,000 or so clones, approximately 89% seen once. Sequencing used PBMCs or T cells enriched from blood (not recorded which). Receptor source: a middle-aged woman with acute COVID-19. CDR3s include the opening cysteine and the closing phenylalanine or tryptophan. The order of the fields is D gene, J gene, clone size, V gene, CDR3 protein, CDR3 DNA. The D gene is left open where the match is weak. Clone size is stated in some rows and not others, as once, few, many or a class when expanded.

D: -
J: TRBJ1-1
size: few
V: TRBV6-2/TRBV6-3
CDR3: CASSSLTGGGAFF
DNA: TGTGCCAGCAGTTCCCTCACCGGGGGGGGAGCTTTCTTT

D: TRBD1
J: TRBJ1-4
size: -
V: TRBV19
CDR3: CASRGTGRDEKLFF
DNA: TGTGCCAGTAGGGGGACAGGGCGTGATGAAAAACTGTTTTTT

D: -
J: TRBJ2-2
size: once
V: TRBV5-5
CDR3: CASTQTGQTGELFF
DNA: TGTGCCAGCACCCAGACAGGTCAGACCGGGGAGCTGTTTTTT

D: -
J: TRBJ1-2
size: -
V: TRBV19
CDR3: CASSIHMTDGGIGGYTF
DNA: TGTGCCAGTAGTATACACATGACGGATGGGGGGATTGGGGGCTACACCTTC

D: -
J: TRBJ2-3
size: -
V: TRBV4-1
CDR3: CASSQGPGTSTDTQYF
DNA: TGCGCCAGCAGCCAAGGGCCGGGGACTAGCACAGATACGCAGTATTTT

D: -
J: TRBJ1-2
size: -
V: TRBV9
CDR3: CASSATRGTTNYGYTF
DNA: TGTGCCAGCAGCGCCACGAGGGGGACGACGAACTATGGCTACACCTTC

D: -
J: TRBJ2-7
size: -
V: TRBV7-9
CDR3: CASSFRGSYEQYF
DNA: TGTGCCAGCAGCTTCCGCGGCTCCTACGAGCAGTACTTC

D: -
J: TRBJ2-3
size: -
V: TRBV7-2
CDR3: CASSFIDTQYF
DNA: TGTGCCAGCAGCTTTATAGATACGCAGTATTTT

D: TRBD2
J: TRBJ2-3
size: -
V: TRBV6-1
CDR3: CASSDVAGGRTDTQYF
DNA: TGTGCCAGCAGTGATGTAGCGGGGGGGCGCACAGATACGCAGTATTTT

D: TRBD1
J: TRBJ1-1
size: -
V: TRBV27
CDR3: CASSLYSGTGGLDTEAFF
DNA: TGTGCCAGCAGTTTATACTCCGGGACAGGGGGCCTGGACACTGAAGCTTTCTTT

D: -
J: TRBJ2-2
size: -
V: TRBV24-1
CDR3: CATSDLSGDTGELFF
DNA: TGTGCCACCAGTGATTTGTCGGGGGACACCGGGGAGCTGTTTTTT

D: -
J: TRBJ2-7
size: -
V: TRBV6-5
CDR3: CASGYGRAYEQYF
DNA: TGTGCCAGCGGATACGGGCGGGCCTACGAGCAGTACTTC

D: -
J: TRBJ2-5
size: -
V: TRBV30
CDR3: CAWTQGQETQYF
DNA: TGTGCCTGGACTCAGGGGCAAGAGACCCAGTACTTC

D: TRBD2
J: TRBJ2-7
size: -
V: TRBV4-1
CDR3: CASSQDFGVTQAGEQYF
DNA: TGCGCCAGCAGCCAAGATTTCGGGGTGACTCAAGCGGGGGAGCAGTACTTC

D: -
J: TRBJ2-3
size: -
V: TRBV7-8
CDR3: CASRPSRFSPSTDTQYF
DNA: TGTGCCAGCAGACCTAGTAGATTTTCCCCTAGCACAGATACGCAGTATTTT

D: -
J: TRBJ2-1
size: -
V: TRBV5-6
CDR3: CASTIGRVYNEQFF
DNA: TGTGCCAGCACCATCGGCAGGGTGTACAATGAGCAGTTCTTC

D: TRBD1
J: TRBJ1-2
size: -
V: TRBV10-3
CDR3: CAISDGQGLGGYTF
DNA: TGTGCCATCAGTGATGGACAGGGTCTCGGGGGCTACACCTTC